The 6 T cell receptor beta chains listed next were all sequenced from one sample in a study of breast tumors, draining lymph nodes, adjacent tissues. TCRdb analysed the multiplex PCR reads with MiXCR anew, one entry per CDR3 protein. The sample contains approximately 180,000 distinct CDR3 sequences, roughly a third of which appear only once. Breast cancer patients provided tissue from their axillary draining lymph nodes. Sequencing was done on a sample of axillary lymph node tissue. Receptor source: a female donor with breast cancer. Some clones in this sample may be carry-over from other donors' samples.

This clonotype appeared many times. The chain joins TRBV20-1 to TRBJ1-5; D remains ambiguous. Germline values: CDR1 DFQATT, CDR2 SNEGSKA (reference sequence). The length of the CDR3 is 14 residues. Trimming removed 2 bases from V and 0 bases from J, with 8 bases in between. CDR3 DNA sequence: TGCAGTGCTAGAAGTGGGTATAGCAATCAGCCCCAGCATTTT. Amino acid sequence: CSARSGYSNQPQHF.

This clonotype has ten or more counts. This sequence joins TRBV7-2 and TRBJ2-2; no reliable D call. The CDR3 is 14 amino acids. V lost 3 bases and J lost 2, with 7 bases in between. Germline V gene lookup returns CDR1 SGHTA and CDR2 FQGNSA. The CDR3 is CASSLWGNTGELFF. The CDR3 DNA sequence: TGTGCCAGCAGCTTGTGGGGTAACACCGGGGAGCTGTTTTTT.

The table lists this clonotype with many counts. The J gene is TRBJ2-5, the V gene TRBV12-3 or TRBV12-4; 10 nucleotides match TRBD1. This CDR3 spans 14 amino acids. Losses at the gene ends were 4 bases for V and 4 bases for J; bases not matched to a gene: 3. CDR3 residues: CASSWRTGGETQYF. DNA of the CDR3: TGTGCCAGCAGTTGGAGGACAGGGGGAGAGACCCAGTACTTC.

This clonotype has just a few counts. The genes are TRBV28 and TRBJ2-1; TRBD1 agrees at 8 bases. This CDR3 has 15 residues. Germline CDR1 reads MDHEN; CDR2 reads SYDVKM. V shed 3 bases and J 9 bases; nucleotides not matched to a gene: 10. CDR3 sequence (DNA): TGTGCCAGCAGTTTGGTCCAGGGGGCTAACAGTGAGCAGTTCTTC. It is translated as CASSLVQGANSEQFF.

This clonotype was picked up many times. The CDR3 protein is CASSVDPYPGQGRNGYTF. The DNA for the CDR3 is TGTGCCAGCAGCGTAGACCCTTATCCGGGACAGGGACGCAATGGCTACACCTTC. The chain joins TRBV9 to TRBJ1-2; 9 bases line up with TRBD1. CDR1 and CDR2 from the germline V gene are SGDLS and YYNGEE. The trim removed 0 bases at V and 6 bases at J, leaving 15 bases unmatched. The CDR3 runs 18 residues.

For this clonotype: This may be a read error, as it is one base from a much larger clone. The chain carries TRBV13 and TRBJ2-2; a weak D match, TRBD1 (6 bases). CDR1 and CDR2 from the germline V gene are PRHDT and FYEKMQ (reference sequence). CDR3 length: 15 residues. The CDR3 protein is CACSLTQTGAGELFF. The CDR3 DNA reads as TGTGCCTGCAGCTTGACCCAGACAGGCGCCGGGGAGCTGTTTTTT.